The 27 T cell receptor beta chains below were found in one sample sequenced in a study of T cells in Graves' hyperthyroidism and ophthalmopathy. The TCR beta CDR3 regions underwent amplification using RNA transcripts as the source. The HTBI set primed first-round TCR CDR3 RT-PCR. A single record per CDR3 protein comes from TCRdb applying MiXCR to the multiplex PCR reads. Among more than 350,000 distinct CDR3 sequences listed, roughly 15% were seen once. The sequencing input was blood. These receptors originate from a woman aged 55-69 years with Graves' ophthalmopathy.

This clonotype has a handful of counts. V gene TRBV5-1 combines with J gene TRBJ1-2; D may be TRBD1 (6 bases). Germline V gives CDR1 SGHRS, CDR2 YFSETQ. The CDR3 length is 16 residues. The V end lost 4 bases, the J end lost 8 bases, and 24 bases lay between the germline ends. The CDR3 here is CASSVGTFAGAGGYTF. The CDR3 bases are TGCGCCAGCAGCGTTGGGACCTTCGCGGGGGCAGGAGGCTACACCTTC.

This clonotype has ten or more counts. The rearrangement links TRBV20-1 to TRBJ2-1; no reliable D call. Germline lookup yields CDR1 DFQATT and CDR2 SNEGSKA (reference sequence). The CDR3 loop spans 13 amino acids. Trimming pared 2 bases from V and 7 bases from J, leaving 12 bases between. The CDR3 region has the DNA TGCAGTGCTAGACGCGAGTTTGGTAATGAGCAGTTCTTC. This sequence encodes CSARREFGNEQFF.

There are many counts of this clonotype. This chain joins TRBV5-1 and TRBJ1-2; 7 bases align to TRBD1. This CDR3 contains 19 residues. CDR1 is SGHRS and CDR2 is YFSETQ in the germline V gene. J gave up 2 bases and V 2 bases, and 18 bases lay outside the gene matches. This CDR3 reads CASSFRSANLQGENYGYTF. DNA of the CDR3: TGCGCCAGCAGCTTTCGGTCGGCAAATCTTCAGGGGGAGAACTATGGCTACACCTTC.

The sample holds a few counts of this clonotype. The V call is TRBV12-3 or TRBV12-4, the J call TRBJ2-5; D remains unclear. The CDR3 spans 14 residues. The V and J ends lost 6 bases and 1 base respectively, with 12 bases between them. CDR3 coding DNA: TGTGCCAGCAGGCAGGCAGTTACCCAAGAGACCCAGTACTTC. Protein: CASRQAVTQETQYF.

Note on this clonotype: Just one base apart from a much larger clone, this may be a read error. The rearrangement uses TRBV3-1 and TRBJ2-7; 7 bases map to TRBD2. This CDR3 has 14 amino acids. In germline, CDR1 is LGHDT, CDR2 YNNKEL (reference sequence). The CDR3 coding sequence is TGTGCCACTACGGGGAGCGGGATTTCTGGGGAGCAGCACTTC. This translates into CATTGSGISGEQHF.

This clonotype was seen many times. This chain uses TRBV5-1 with TRBJ1-2; D is ambiguous. The V and J ends lost 0 bases and 4 bases respectively, with 10 bases between them. Germline CDR1 reads SGHRS; CDR2 reads YFSETQ. This CDR3 spans 14 amino acids. The CDR3 spells CASSLDNSPYGYTF. The CDR3 region has the DNA TGCGCCAGCAGCTTGGATAATTCCCCCTATGGCTACACCTTC.

Many counts were recorded for this clonotype. The chain has TRBV2 and TRBJ2-5; 7 bases are shared with TRBD2. The junction had 6 bases not matched to a gene; V was cut back by 7 bases and J by 4 bases. Germline V gene lookup returns CDR1 SNHLY and CDR2 FYNNEI. The CDR3 covers 13 residues. CDR3: CASTAGSGETQYF. The CDR3 bases are TGTGCCAGCACAGCGGGGTCGGGAGAGACCCAGTACTTC.

This clonotype was observed at least ten times. The rearrangement links TRBV20-1 to TRBJ2-7, with 9 bases fitting TRBD1. Germline CDR1 reads DFQATT; CDR2 reads SNEGSKA (reference sequence). The CDR3 contains 14 residues. Germline trimming cut 6 bases from V and 4 bases from J; bases unmatched to any gene: 10. The CDR3 DNA reads TGCAGTGCAACCCCCCGGGACAGGGTGTACGAGCAGTACTTC. It codes for CSATPRDRVYEQYF.

This clonotype was counted a few times. V gene TRBV4-1 combines with J gene TRBJ2-2, with D maybe TRBD1 (5 bases). Germline assignment: CDR1 MGHRA and CDR2 YSYEKL. The CDR3 has 16 amino acids. The V end was cut by 1 base, the J end by 0 bases, with 9 bases between. The CDR3 coding sequence is TGCGCCAGCAGCCAAGTCCTACAGGCGAACACCGGGGAGCTGTTTTTT. Translating it yields CASSQVLQANTGELFF.

Ten or more counts support this clonotype. The chain recombines TRBV7-9 with TRBJ2-5; 8 bases agree with TRBD1. V lost 1 base to trimming and J lost 1 base; unmatched junction nucleotides: 2. Germline V lookup: CDR1 SEHNR, CDR2 FQNEAQ (reference sequence). The CDR3 is made up of 15 amino acids. The CDR3 reads CASSLVQGGQETQYF. The CDR3 DNA is TGTGCCAGCAGCTTAGTACAGGGGGGCCAAGAGACCCAGTACTTC.

The chain uses TRBV7-2 and TRBJ1-4; D uncertain. V lost 2 bases, J lost 8 bases, and 9 bases lay in between. In germline, CDR1 is SGHTA, CDR2 FQGNSA. The CDR3 consists of 13 residues. The CDR3 DNA reads as TGTGCCAGCAGCTTACAAATTAAAGAAAAACTGTTTTTT. This codes for CASSLQIKEKLFF.

This clonotype was observed at least ten times. The genes are TRBV5-1 and TRBJ2-7, with D perhaps matching TRBD2 (5 bases). V gave up 0 bases and J gave up 2 bases, with 9 bases separating them. The germline V gene has CDR1 SGHRS and CDR2 YFSETQ. The CDR3 loop spans 14 amino acids. The chain's CDR3 is CASSLDPGTYEQYF. In DNA, the CDR3 is TGCGCCAGCAGCTTGGACCCGGGAACCTACGAGCAGTACTTC.

This chain's CDR3 is CASSYLREFYNEQFF. The DNA of the CDR3 is TGTGCCAGCAGTTACTTGCGGGAGTTCTACAATGAGCAGTTCTTC. V and J are TRBV12-3 or TRBV12-4 and TRBJ2-1, with TRBD2 identical over 7 bases. Trimming took 4 bases from V and 3 from J; bases not matched to a gene: 6. CDR3 length: 15 residues.

In this sample, this clonotype turned up many times. The CDR3 nucleotides are TGTGCCTGGAGTTGGGGTCCTGAGACCCAGTACTTC. Encoded protein: CAWSWGPETQYF. The chain recombines TRBV30 with TRBJ2-5, with unresolved D. The V gene's germline CDR1 is GTSNPN and CDR2 SVGIG (reference sequence). V was shortened by 2 bases and J by 5 bases, with 9 bases between the two germline ends. There are 12 residues in the CDR3.

The chain couples TRBV3-1 to TRBJ2-1, with 11 bases that match TRBD2. The CDR3 is 15 amino acids. The germline V gene has CDR1 LGHDT and CDR2 YNNKEL (reference sequence). Trimming cost V 4 bases and J 8 bases; bases outside gene matches: 7. The CDR3 DNA follows: TGTGCCAGCAGCCCCCTAATAGCGGGAGGGCATGAGCAGTTCTTC. This codes for CASSPLIAGGHEQFF.

This clonotype was found a few times. The J gene is TRBJ2-5, the V gene TRBV5-1; 9 positions agree with TRBD2. V shed 4 bases and J 1 base; nucleotides not matched to a gene: 11. Germline values: CDR1 SGHRS, CDR2 YFSETQ. This CDR3 is built from 17 residues. CDR3 sequence: CASSVTGTSRGQETQYF. In DNA, the CDR3 is TGCGCCAGCAGCGTAACCGGGACTAGCAGAGGCCAAGAGACCCAGTACTTC.

This clonotype was detected many times. The rearrangement uses TRBV29-1 and TRBJ2-1, with TRBD2 matching 8 bases. The CDR3 loop spans 13 amino acids. The V gene's germline CDR1 is SQVTM and CDR2 ANQGSEA. Losses at the gene ends were 3 bases for V and 7 bases for J; bases not matched to a gene: 5. The CDR3 coding sequence is TGCAGCGTTGATTCTTCTAGCGGGAATGAGCAGTTCTTC. The encoded protein is CSVDSSSGNEQFF.

This chain links TRBV18 with TRBJ2-3; no reliable D call. The germline V gene encodes CDR1 KGHSH and CDR2 LQKENI. CDR3 length: 13 residues. The V gene lost 5 bases and the J gene lost 6 bases, with 12 bases spanning the gap. This CDR3 reads CASSFSPSDTQYF. For the CDR3, the DNA is TGTGCCAGCTCATTCTCCCCGTCGGATACGCAGTATTTT.

The V and J genes are TRBV20-1 and TRBJ2-4; 8 nucleotides match TRBD2. From germline, CDR1 is DFQATT and CDR2 SNEGSKA (reference sequence). V lost 6 bases, J lost 7 bases, and 8 bases stayed unmatched. This CDR3 comprises 13 residues. The CDR3 DNA reads as TGCAGTGCCGGGGGGGAAACCCCGAACATTCAGTACTTC. It is translated as CSAGGETPNIQYF.

The chain employs TRBV29-1 and TRBJ2-3; D ambiguous. The CDR3 is made up of 17 amino acids. Germline V gives CDR1 SQVTM, CDR2 ANQGSEA. Trimming took off 0 bases at V and 2 bases at J, with 18 bases between the two ends. Written as DNA, the CDR3 is TGCAGCGTTGAAGAACTGAATCCTGGCCCCTCCACAGATACGCAGTATTTT. This codes for CSVEELNPGPSTDTQYF.

This clonotype was seen only a few times. V and J are TRBV7-3 and TRBJ2-2, with 12 bases identical to TRBD2. The CDR3 has 16 residues. Germline V gene lookup returns CDR1 SGHTA and CDR2 FQGTGA. V was clipped by 5 bases and J by 8 bases; unmatched bases: 9. The CDR3 loop reads CASSPSSGRAGGELFF. The CDR3 region has the DNA TGTGCCAGCAGCCCATCTAGCGGGAGGGCCGGTGGGGAGCTGTTTTTT.

This clonotype was detected ten times or more. This chain links TRBV27 with TRBJ1-2, with 10 nucleotides matching TRBD1. The V gene end was trimmed by 5 bases and the J gene end by 8 bases; junction bases not matched to a gene: 5. Germline values: CDR1 MNHEY, CDR2 SMNVEV (reference sequence). The CDR3 totals 13 residues. The CDR3 DNA sequence: TGTGCCAGCAGTCGGACAGGGGGAGGAGGCTACACCTTC. It translates to CASSRTGGGGYTF.

This clonotype showed up many times. The V call is TRBV28, the J call TRBJ1-1; D is undetermined. This CDR3 contains 10 residues. From germline, CDR1 is MDHEN and CDR2 SYDVKM. V was clipped by 6 bases and J by 5 bases, with 4 bases between them. The CDR3 here is CASRGTEAFF. The CDR3 nucleotides read TGTGCCAGCAGAGGGACTGAAGCTTTCTTT.

The sample holds a few counts of this clonotype. This rearrangement joins TRBV24-1 to TRBJ2-1, with D unclear. The CDR3 is made up of 16 amino acids. Germline CDR1 KGHDR, CDR2 SFDVKD. V lost 3 bases, J lost 8 bases, and 19 bases lay in between. Here the CDR3 reads CATSDPLEKLRDEQFF. CDR3 nucleotide sequence: TGTGCCACCAGTGATCCCCTGGAGAAGCTTAGGGATGAGCAGTTCTTC.

The chain combines TRBV20-1 with TRBJ2-1, with 8 bases fitting TRBD2. The CDR3 sequence is 15 residues long. CDR1 and CDR2 (germline): DFQATT, SNEGSKA (reference sequence). V lost 3 bases to trimming and J lost 3 bases; unmatched junction nucleotides: 7. The CDR3 loop is CSASGREALYNEQFF. CDR3 DNA sequence: TGCAGTGCTAGTGGGCGGGAGGCCCTCTACAATGAGCAGTTCTTC.

The chain links TRBV20-1 to TRBJ2-1, with TRBD2 matching over 13 bases. Germline CDR1 DFQATT, CDR2 SNEGSKA (reference sequence). The CDR3 runs 17 residues. V dropped 4 bases and J dropped 10; count of bases not matched to a gene: 16. This CDR3 is CSATGTADGTSGTEQFF. The CDR3 DNA reads as TGCAGTGCTACCGGGACCGCAGACGGGACTAGCGGGACGGAGCAGTTCTTC.

This clonotype was observed at least ten times. The chain is built from TRBV12-3 or TRBV12-4 and TRBJ1-6; 9 bases match TRBD1. V gave up 2 bases and J gave up 7 bases; unmatched junction bases: 15. This CDR3 comprises 19 residues. DNA of the CDR3: TGTGCCAGCAGTTTAAATTTATCCCGGGACAGGGAAGGGAATTCACCCCTCCACTTT. This codes for CASSLNLSRDREGNSPLHF.